This section outlines one T cell receptor beta chain sequence together with its context. These data are taken from a study of T cell changes during pregnancy in multiple sclerosis. This CDR3 comprises 15 residues. Germline V gene sequence: CDR1 SGHNT, CDR2 YENEEA. Trimming cost V 5 bases and J 1 base, with 13 bases left between them. Data came from immunoSEQ multiplex PCR; TCRdb stores just in-frame clones and leaves some out. In the table there are over 45,000 clones, 92% of which are singletons. The clonotype was recovered from a female donor with multiple sclerosis, enrolled in a pregnancy study. V gene TRBV11-3 combines with J gene TRBJ2-3; TRBD1 is a possible D gene (6 bases). This specimen consisted of CD4+ T cells from peripheral blood mononuclear cells, obtained in the second trimester of pregnancy. The CDR3 sequence: CASSPKGVGTDTQYF. The CDR3 DNA is TGTGCCAGCAGCCCTAAGGGGGTGGGCACAGATACGCAGTATTTT.